This paragraph reports one TCR beta chain. Its antigen is unknown. Per-base quality was not reported, and no clone a single base away is much larger than it. This specimen comes from a study of beta chain features in type 1 diabetes listed by TCRdb under 2018. Study-level background: No differences in mean age, gender distribution, total cell number or subset yield were found between patients and healthy donors. In the study, recently diagnosed type 1 diabetes patients and matched healthy donors were compared on the TCRB repertoires of their sorted circulating CD4+ T cell subsets. Whereas all 28 donors provided naive and central memory subsets, regulatory and stem cell-like memory subsets were isolated from just 8 patients and roughly eight healthy donors. A total of 90 million to 130 million sorted cells were examined across all samples, and a strong correlation was observed between cell number per subset and RNA yield. General findings and caveats noted by the study authors: Patients with type 1 diabetes made fewer insertions and deleted more nucleotides at VDJ recombination sites, implying thymic rearrangement abnormalities. The naive, central memory and regulatory TCRB repertoires appeared to resemble one another more closely among patients than among healthy donors. Shorter templates might be favored by PCR, yet because patient and control samples were amplified and corrected together, any such skew would affect both groups equally. A moderate but significant shortening of TCRB CDR3 length was observed in type 1 diabetes patients in all four CD4+ subsets. HLA sub-analyses involved small numbers of individuals, so any influence of HLA type on TCRB rearrangement remained unresolved. Because cDNA rather than genomic DNA was sequenced, highly expressing activated cells could have been over-represented, although no difference in activation and CD3 levels was found between groups.

The entire isolated RNA was reverse transcribed using the High Capacity cDNA Reverse Transcription Kit, and thus expressed TCRB transcripts were sequenced. Deep immunoSEQ sequencing was applied to naive, central memory and regulatory T cell samples, giving an average of roughly 3.6 million total reads per sample. After sorted cells were lysed in RLT buffer, RNA was extracted with DNase-treated RNeasy Micro or Mini kits, with the choice depending on cell number. To prevent cross-contamination, every cell subset was processed on its own, while patient and healthy donor samples were processed together. TCRB sequences were amplified from cDNA with the immunoSEQ multiplex PCR, producing 87-bp fragments spanning the CDR3 region. Amplicons were sequenced on the Illumina HiSeq platform. For the original study's pipeline: PCR bias was computationally corrected using synthetic template baselines, reads within Hamming distance 2 were collapsed, and singletons that could not be merged were discarded. Reads were aligned against IMGT so that V, D and J genes, CDR3 length and insertions or deletions at six rearrangement sites could be assigned. Clonotype counts were normalized to sorted cell number within each subset before computing true diversity and Gini coefficients with the tcR R package. The overlap coefficient, calculated on TCRB nucleotide sequences, was used to quantify repertoire sharing. Out-of-frame TCRB sequences from naive cells were analyzed to stand in for the pre-selection repertoire. TCRdb holds this immuneACCESS table with in-frame rearrangements only. Some clones are missing; in checked studies, unresolved V genes explain under half, and the rest has no known cause. V and J calls and clone size come straight from that table; D and trimming were deduced from the DNA. The sample profile shows more than 350,000 clones; about an eighth of them were found once. The ten top clones hold over 0.035% of the sample.

Each donor gave one peripheral blood draw, approximately 100 mL on average, collected into heparinised tubes. Using a panel that included CD45RO, CCR7, CD25, CD127, CD95 and CD27, naive, central memory, regulatory and stem cell-like memory CD4+ T cells were sorted on a BD FACSAria II. Every sorted population had a purity above 98%. Right away, PBMCs were isolated by Lymphoprep density gradient centrifugation and were stained directly, with no culture step. Samples were stained and sorted in pairs, with one healthy donor and one patient per experiment, so that batch effects were minimized. The sequence was collected from a woman between 18 and 29 years old in good health. Specimen: naive CD4+ T cells from blood. This specimen's cell subset or site label, interpreted: true naive CD4+ T cells.

DNA sequence: TGTGCCTGGAGTCTGGGACCTAACTCCTACAATGAGCAGTTCTTC. It encodes CAWSLGPNSYNEQFF. The sequence joins TRBV30 to TRBJ2-1; the D segment may tentatively be TRBD1 or TRBD2, each giving 5 matched bases. In the germline V gene (reference sequence), CDR1 corresponds to GTSNPN and CDR2 to SVGIG. V loses 2 bases of germline sequence and J loses 0 bases, and the interval between the two ends is 11 bases. From its cysteine to its phenylalanine, the CDR3 spans 15 amino acids. The kept DNA is CDR3 alone, 45 bases in frame from the first base.